This record covers a single T cell receptor beta chain. Its antigen is currently unknown. This entry belongs to a study of long-term antiretroviral therapy in people with HIV. General observations from the study: Dominating the repertoire at all time points were the clones that expanded before ART.

The length of the CDR3 is 15 residues. V was clipped by 8 bases and J by 1 base; unmatched bases: 8. The libraries were made with immunoSEQ v3.0 at survey level. Sequencing used immunoSEQ multiplex PCR; TCRdb keeps in-frame clones, though not all of them. The repertoire includes some 27,000 clones, roughly 80% of them detected once, and over 8.5% sits in the top ten. The TCR was taken from a young man with HIV. The chain joins TRBV23-1 to TRBJ2-3, with TRBD1 matching over 8 bases. TRBV23-1 is placed among ORFs of uncertain function. This specimen was unsorted PBMCs, taken 2.1 years after starting antiretroviral therapy. CDR3 DNA sequence: TGCGCCAGCCGTCCGCGACAGGGGCGCACAGATACGCAGTATTTT. Translation gives CASRPRQGRTDTQYF.